Given below is one TCR beta chain in context. Its antigen is undetermined. The sample is drawn from a study of CD8 T cells in ankylosing spondylitis. Overall study results and limits: About 8 highly homologous variants made up a TCR beta motif that seemed to typify ankylosing spondylitis blood.

TCRdb processed the 5' RACE reads anew with MiXCR; each CDR3 protein has one entry. The table has roughly 700,000 distinct CDR3 sequences, around 20% seen once. The germline V gene has CDR1 LGHDT and CDR2 YNNKEL (reference sequence). V was clipped by 4 bases and J by 3 bases, with 9 bases between them. This CDR3 comprises 14 residues. This TCR derives from a male donor with ankylosing spondylitis. The source material was blood, either unsorted or a sorted T cell fraction (not recorded which). The chain uses TRBV3-1 and TRBJ1-4, with TRBD1 as a possible D gene (5 bases). The CDR3 sequence: CASSRGLANEKLFF. The CDR3 DNA is TGTGCCAGCAGCCGGGGACTCGCTAATGAAAAACTGTTTTTT.